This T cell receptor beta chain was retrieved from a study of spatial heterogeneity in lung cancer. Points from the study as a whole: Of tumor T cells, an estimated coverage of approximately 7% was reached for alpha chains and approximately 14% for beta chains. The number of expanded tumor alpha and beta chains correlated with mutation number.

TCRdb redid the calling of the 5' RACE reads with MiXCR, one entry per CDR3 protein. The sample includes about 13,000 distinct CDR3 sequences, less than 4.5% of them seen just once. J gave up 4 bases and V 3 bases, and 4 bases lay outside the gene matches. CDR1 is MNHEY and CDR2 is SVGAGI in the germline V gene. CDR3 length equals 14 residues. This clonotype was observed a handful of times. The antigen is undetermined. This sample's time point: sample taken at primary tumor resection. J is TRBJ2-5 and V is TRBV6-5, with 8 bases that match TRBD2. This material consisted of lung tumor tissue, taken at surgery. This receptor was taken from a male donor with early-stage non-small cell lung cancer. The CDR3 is CASSYRGGPETQYF. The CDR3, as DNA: TGTGCCAGCAGTTATCGGGGGGGGCCAGAGACCCAGTACTTC.